The 3 T cell receptor beta chains in this list originate from one sample, sequenced in a study of response to subunit inactivated influenza vaccine. TCRdb analysed the RT-PCR reads with MiXCR anew, one entry per CDR3 protein. The data show more than 500,000 distinct CDR3 sequences, about 11% seen once. The same data also contributed to another study, on T cells expressing NK-cell markers. That work adds: 5'RACE template switching with UMIs produced the TCR beta cDNA.

Source: PBMCs from blood, taken on the day of vaccination. The receptors here all came from a middle-aged man who received an inactivated influenza vaccine.

There are a few counts of this clonotype. V is TRBV20-1 and J is TRBJ2-7; no clear D gene. Germline V gives CDR1 DFQATT, CDR2 SNEGSKA (reference sequence). With 3 bases removed from V and 4 bases from J, the gap between germline ends came to 7 bases. CDR3 length: 11 residues. For the CDR3, the DNA is TGCAGTGCTAGTTCTGGGTACGAGCAGTACTTC. As protein: CSASSGYEQYF.

This clonotype was counted only a few times. This rearrangement joins TRBV6-2 or TRBV6-3 to TRBJ2-7; tentative D call: TRBD2 (5 bases). The length of the CDR3 is 12 residues. V gave up 6 bases and J gave up 6 bases, with 12 bases separating them. Germline CDR1 and CDR2: MNHEY and SVGEGT. The DNA for the CDR3 is TGTGCCAGCAGCTTACTAGAGGTCGAGCAGTACTTC. Translation: CASSLLEVEQYF.

The rearrangement links TRBV7-2 to TRBJ2-5, with unresolved D. CDR3 length: 15 amino acids. V was pared by 3 bases and J by 1 base, with 12 bases between. Germline V gives CDR1 SGHTA, CDR2 FQGNSA. The CDR3 protein is CASSLSVKVQETQYF. The CDR3 region has the DNA TGTGCCAGCAGCTTGAGTGTGAAGGTCCAAGAGACCCAGTACTTC.